This T cell receptor beta chain was identified in a study of blood T cell repertoires in COVID-19. The overall study: Samples representing acute and convalescent COVID-19 were sourced from the United States, Italy and Spain. PBMCs, B-cell-depleted T cells, or T cells were the source of the cDNA or gDNA that made up the material.

A word on this clone: Germline and junction disagree at one end, which may indicate a read error.

The CDR3 runs to 14 residues. Germline CDR1 and CDR2: MNHNS and SASEGT. In the study's own analysis: Amplification from reference gene primers served as the basis for estimated nucleated cell counts. Produced via immunoSEQ multiplex PCR; TCRdb's table is partial and in-frame only. The DNA gave D and trimming, while V, J and clone size come from that table. The top ten hold 9.5% to 15% of the sample, which has about 190,000 clones, 70% to 80% seen once. V usage is TRBV6-1 and J usage is TRBJ2-6; D remains ambiguous. Specimen: peripheral blood. The receptor was isolated from a woman aged 45-65 years with acute or convalescent COVID-19. CDR3 sequence (DNA): TGTGCCAGCCGTGAATCAGCTGGGGCCAACGTCCTGACTTTC. It is translated as CASRESAGANVLTF.